This TCR beta chain was sequenced during a study of cytomegalovirus exposure and HLA in healthy donors. Both 60 Vbeta primers and 13 Jbeta primers went into the PCR. TCRdb's copy holds only in-frame clones and misses some; the assay was immunoSEQ multiplex PCR. The sample yields fewer than 100,000 clones, roughly 76% seen once. Points from the study as a whole: Investigators reported around 150 TCR beta chains as tied to cytomegalovirus. Most TCR sequences were seen very rarely across donors, but some public TCRs occurred in many.

CDR1 is MNHNS, CDR2 SASEGT, per germline. The CDR3 spans 14 residues. V trimming: 4 bases; J trimming: 6 bases; junction bases outside the gene matches: 5. In this sample, this clone turned up once. The antigen is undetermined. The receptor was derived from a female donor in good health and CMV-seronegative. The V gene is TRBV6-1, the J gene TRBJ2-1; 8 nucleotides line up with TRBD2. What was sequenced was PBMCs. In DNA, the CDR3 is TGTGCCAGCAGTGGGGGGACTAGGCGCAATGAGCAGTTCTTC. Its translation is CASSGGTRRNEQFF.